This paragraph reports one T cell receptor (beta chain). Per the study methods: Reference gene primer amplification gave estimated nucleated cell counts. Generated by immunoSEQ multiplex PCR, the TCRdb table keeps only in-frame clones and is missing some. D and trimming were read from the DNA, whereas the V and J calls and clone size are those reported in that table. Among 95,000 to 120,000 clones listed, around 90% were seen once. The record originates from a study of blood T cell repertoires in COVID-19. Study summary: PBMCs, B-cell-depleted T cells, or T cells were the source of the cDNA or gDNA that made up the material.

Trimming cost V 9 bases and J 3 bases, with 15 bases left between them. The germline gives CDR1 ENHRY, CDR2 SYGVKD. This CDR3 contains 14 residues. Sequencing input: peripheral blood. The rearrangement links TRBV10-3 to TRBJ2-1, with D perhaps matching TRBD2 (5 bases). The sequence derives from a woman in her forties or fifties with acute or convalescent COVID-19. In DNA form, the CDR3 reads TGTGCCATAGGTGGGAGTCGGATCTACAATGAGCAGTTCTTC. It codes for CAIGGSRIYNEQFF.